Each of the 10 T cell receptor beta chains below was sequenced from the same sample in a study of identical twins. In TCRdb, the 5' RACE reads were re-called with MiXCR into one record per CDR3 protein. The sample records about 390,000 distinct CDR3 sequences, about 9% being singletons. Sequenced sample: naive T cells sorted from blood. Source of these receptors: a woman aged 45-65 years in good health.

The V and J genes are TRBV10-3 and TRBJ1-6; 8 bases match TRBD1. The V segment lost 5 bases and the J segment 6 bases; nucleotides outside the gene matches: 6. The CDR3 length is 15 residues. Germline V CDR1 and CDR2: ENHRY, SYGVKD. The CDR3 region has the DNA TGTGCCATCAGTACGGGGGGACAGGCTAATTCACCCCTCCACTTT. Protein: CAISTGGQANSPLHF.

This clonotype was detected only a few times. V gene TRBV3-1 combines with J gene TRBJ2-2; TRBD2 matches at 8 bases. The CDR3 extends over 20 amino acids. Germline V gene data show CDR1 as LGHDT and CDR2 as YNNKEL (reference sequence). Trimming took 3 bases from V and 5 from J; bases not matched to a gene: 20. The CDR3: CASSQRGREGKAGVTGELFF. The CDR3 bases are TGTGCCAGCAGCCAGAGGGGGAGAGAGGGAAAAGCGGGAGTGACCGGGGAGCTGTTTTTT.

This rearrangement joins TRBV20-1 to TRBJ1-5, with D possibly matching TRBD1 (5 bases). Trimming pared 2 bases from V and 0 bases from J, leaving 17 bases between. Germline-derived CDR1 and CDR2 are DFQATT and SNEGSKA (reference sequence). The CDR3 has 17 amino acids. The CDR3 coding sequence is TGCAGTGCTAGACTCAGGGATTCCCCTTATAGCAATCAGCCCCAGCATTTT. Amino acids: CSARLRDSPYSNQPQHF.

The genes are TRBV21-1 and TRBJ2-7; the table's D gene call, TRBD1, was not cross checked with the DNA. TRBV21-1 has pseudogene status. This CDR3 has 16 residues. CDR3 amino acids: CASRGKGGVKTYEQYV. The CDR3 DNA follows: TGTGCCAGCAGAGGGAAGGGGGGAGTCAAAACCTACGAGCAGTACGTC.

The sample holds a few counts of this clonotype. This chain links TRBV5-1 with TRBJ2-5, with D unclear. CDR3 length: 14 residues. Trimming removed 0 bases at V and 3 bases at J, with 9 bases between. From germline, CDR1 is SGHRS and CDR2 YFSETQ. In DNA form, the CDR3 reads TGCGCCAGCAGCTTGGCGGTGGTGAAAGAGACCCAGTACTTC. This sequence encodes CASSLAVVKETQYF.

This clonotype appeared a single time. The V call is TRBV27, the J call TRBJ1-4, with D unclear. V dropped 2 bases and J dropped 0 bases, with 4 bases sitting between them. CDR1 is MNHEY, CDR2 SMNVEV, per germline (reference sequence). The CDR3 is 14 amino acids. The CDR3 DNA reads as TGTGCCAGCAGTTTAGTCTCAACTAATGAAAAACTGTTTTTT. It translates to CASSLVSTNEKLFF. The full variable domain, its missing parts supplied by reference TRBV27 and TRBJ1-4, is EAQVTQNPRYLITVTGKKLTVTCSQNMNHEYMSWYRQDPGLGLRQIYYSMNVEVTDKGDVPEGYKVSRKEKRNFPLILESPSPNQTSLYFCASSLVSTNEKLFFGSGTQLSVL.

The genes are TRBV7-9 and TRBJ2-1; TRBD2 is a possible D gene (5 bases). CDR1 SEHNR and CDR2 FQNEAQ come from the germline V gene (reference sequence). V shed 3 bases and J shed 9 bases, with 15 bases lying between them. The CDR3 totals 14 residues. As DNA, the CDR3 is TGTGCCAGCAGCTTGTCGACGCAGGCGGGTGAGCAGTTCTTC. This translates into CASSLSTQAGEQFF.

This clonotype was observed many times. This rearrangement joins TRBV11-3 to TRBJ2-1; D might be TRBD1 or TRBD2, each matching 5 bases. The V gene lost 9 bases and the J gene lost 2 bases, with 17 bases spanning the gap. The germline gives CDR1 SGHNT, CDR2 YENEEA. The length of the CDR3 is 15 residues. CDR3 sequence reads: CASKGRQGPYNEQFF. The CDR3, as DNA: TGTGCCAGTAAGGGACGGCAGGGCCCCTACAATGAGCAGTTCTTC.

This clonotype has only a few counts. The V gene is TRBV5-1, the J gene TRBJ1-1; 10 nucleotides match TRBD1. V shed 0 bases, J shed 5 bases, and the junction held 4 bases outside the gene matches. Germline CDR1 is SGHRS and CDR2 is YFSETQ. This CDR3 comprises 15 residues. CDR3 in amino acids: CASSLEGQGLTEAFF. CDR3 coding DNA: TGCGCCAGCAGCTTGGAGGGACAGGGGTTGACTGAAGCTTTCTTT.

The genes are TRBV5-5 and TRBJ1-3, with 8 bases identical to TRBD1. The CDR3 is 15 amino acids. The germline V gene encodes CDR1 SGHKS and CDR2 YYEKEE (reference sequence). With V trimmed by 6 bases and J by 3 bases, 8 bases remained unmatched. The CDR3 nucleotides are TGTGCCAGCACCCCATGGACAGGGAGTGGAAACACCATATATTTT. Encoded protein: CASTPWTGSGNTIYF.